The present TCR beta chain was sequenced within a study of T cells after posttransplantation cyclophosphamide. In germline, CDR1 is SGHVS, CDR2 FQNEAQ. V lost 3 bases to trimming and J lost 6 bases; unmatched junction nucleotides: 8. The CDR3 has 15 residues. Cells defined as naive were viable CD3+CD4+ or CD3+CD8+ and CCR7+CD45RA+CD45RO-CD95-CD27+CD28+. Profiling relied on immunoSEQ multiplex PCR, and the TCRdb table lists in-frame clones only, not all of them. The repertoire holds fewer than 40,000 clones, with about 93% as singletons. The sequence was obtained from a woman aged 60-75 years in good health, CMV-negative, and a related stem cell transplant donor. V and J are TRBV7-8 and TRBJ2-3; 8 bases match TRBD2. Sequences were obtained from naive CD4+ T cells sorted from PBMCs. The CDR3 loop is CASSFPSGRTDTQYF. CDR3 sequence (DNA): TGTGCCAGCAGCTTTCCTAGCGGGCGTACGGATACGCAGTATTTT.